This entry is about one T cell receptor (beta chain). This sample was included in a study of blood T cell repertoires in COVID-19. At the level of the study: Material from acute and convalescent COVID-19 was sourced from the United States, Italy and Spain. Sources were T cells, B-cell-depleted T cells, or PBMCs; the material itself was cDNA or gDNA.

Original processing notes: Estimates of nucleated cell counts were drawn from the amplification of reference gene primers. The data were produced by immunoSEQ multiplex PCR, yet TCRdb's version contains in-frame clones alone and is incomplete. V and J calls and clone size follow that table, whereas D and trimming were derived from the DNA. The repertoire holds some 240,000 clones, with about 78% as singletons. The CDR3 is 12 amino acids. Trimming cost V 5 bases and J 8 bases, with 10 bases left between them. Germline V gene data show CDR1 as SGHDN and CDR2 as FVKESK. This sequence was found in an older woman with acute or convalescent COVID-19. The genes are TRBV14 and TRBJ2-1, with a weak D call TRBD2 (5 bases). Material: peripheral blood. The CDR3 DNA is TGTGCCAGCAGCTCGGGGTGGGATGAGCAGTTCTTC. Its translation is CASSSGWDEQFF.